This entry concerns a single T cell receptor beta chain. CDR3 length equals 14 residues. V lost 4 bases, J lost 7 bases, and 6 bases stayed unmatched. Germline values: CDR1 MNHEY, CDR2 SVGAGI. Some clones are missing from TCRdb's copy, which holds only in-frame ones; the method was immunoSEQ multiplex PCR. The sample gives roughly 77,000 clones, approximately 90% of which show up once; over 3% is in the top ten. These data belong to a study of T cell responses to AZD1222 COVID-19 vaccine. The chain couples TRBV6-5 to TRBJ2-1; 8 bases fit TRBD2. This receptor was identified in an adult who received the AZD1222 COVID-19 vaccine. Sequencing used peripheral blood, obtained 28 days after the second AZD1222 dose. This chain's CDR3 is CASSSAGGRNEQFF. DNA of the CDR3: TGTGCCAGCAGTTCTGCGGGAGGACGGAATGAGCAGTTCTTC.